The clone carrying this T cell receptor beta chain was seen at least ten times. Its antigen is as yet unknown. RNA transcripts yielded amplified TCR beta CDR3 regions. TCR CDR3 underwent first-round RT-PCR with the HTBI primer set. Using its own MiXCR run on the multiplex PCR reads, TCRdb lists one record per CDR3 protein. This sample has a few hundred thousand distinct CDR3 sequences; 46% occur once, and the top ten carry about 20%. There are 13 residues in the CDR3. Germline lookup yields CDR1 MNHEY and CDR2 SVGAGI. Trimming pared 0 bases from V and 4 bases from J, leaving 7 bases between. The sample is drawn from a study of T cells in Graves' hyperthyroidism and ophthalmopathy. Study outcomes and limitations: Classification by a 13 V-J model distinguished ophthalmopathy from stable hyperthyroidism. Within blood appeared most thyroid clonotypes that had expanded above 0.001.

Patients showing uncontrolled infection, other autoimmune disease, pregnancy or lactation were ineligible. The sample was peripheral blood or thyroid tissue (not recorded which). The chain uses TRBV6-5 and TRBJ2-7, with D unclear. The sequence was obtained from an adult woman with Graves' disease, either hyperthyroidism or ophthalmopathy (not recorded which). CDR3 nucleotide sequence: TGTGCCAGCAGTTACTCGAAGCTTTACGAGCAGTACTTC. It encodes CASSYSKLYEQYF.